This T cell receptor (beta chain) was sequenced in a study of Graves' ophthalmopathy and Graves' hyperthyroidism. RNA transcripts served as template for amplifying TCR beta CDR3 sequences. The first-round RT-PCR employed HTBI primers together with the Qiagen OneStep RT-PCR kit. A multiplex PCR was then performed as the second round. TCRdb itself ran the multiplex PCR reads through MiXCR, one entry per CDR3 protein. The sample holds under 350,000 distinct CDR3 sequences, 17% seen once. Germline CDR1 and CDR2: LNHNV and YYDKDF (reference sequence). The CDR3 spans 14 residues. V dropped 5 bases and J dropped 1; count of bases not matched to a gene: 1. Whole-study results and caveats: Most expanded clonotypes from thyroid (those above 0.001 frequency) were also found in blood.

Ophthalmopathy in the donors was of moderate-to-severe activity, with CAS ≥3, NOSPECS ≥4 and duration under 3 months. Patients were excluded if they had other autoimmune diseases or uncontrolled infections, and likewise if pregnancy or lactation applied. PBMCs came from roughly 9.2 ml of fresh peripheral blood. A few counts support this clonotype. What it binds is not known. This rearrangement joins TRBV15 to TRBJ2-5, with 10 bases identical to TRBD2. Sequencing was carried out using peripheral blood. The TCR sequence derives from an adult man with Graves' ophthalmopathy. The CDR3 DNA reads as TGTGCCACCAGCCTAGCGGGGGCCCAAGAGACCCAGTACTTC. Translation: CATSLAGAQETQYF. Variable domain in full (rest from reference TRBV15 and TRBJ2-5): DAMVIQNPRYQVTQFGKPVTLSCSQTLNHNVMYWYQQKSSQAPKLLFHYYDKDFNNEADTPDNFQSRRPNTSFCFLDIRSPGLGDTAMYLCATSLAGAQETQYFGPGTRLLVL.